These T cell receptor beta chains were read from a single sample in a study of blood T cell repertoires in COVID-19. Sequencing used immunoSEQ multiplex PCR; TCRdb keeps in-frame clones, though not all of them. The sample lists fewer than 300,000 clones, about 85% occurring once. Sequencing was done on a sample of peripheral blood. Source of these receptors: a human donor in a cohort sampled during active COVID-19. Both conserved end residues are part of each CDR3. D genes are given only for firm matches. Not all rows give a size; the values are once, few, many and, for expanded clones, a class.

size: NA
V: TRBV5-1
D: NA
J: TRBJ2-6
CDR3: CASSQSAGANVLTF
DNA: TGCGCCAGCAGCCAAAGCGCGGGGGCCAACGTCCTGACTTTC

size: NA
V: TRBV6-6
D: NA
J: TRBJ1-2
CDR3: CASSYEGDYGYTF
DNA: TGTGCCAGCAGTTACGAAGGAGACTATGGCTACACCTTC

size: NA
V: TRBV6-6
D: NA
J: TRBJ1-4
CDR3: CASSIRQFGEKLFF
DNA: TGTGCCAGCAGTATCCGACAGTTTGGCGAAAAACTGTTTTTT

size: NA
V: TRBV6-6
D: NA
J: TRBJ1-1
CDR3: CASSYSPGQYTEAFF
DNA: TGTGCCAGCAGTTACTCGCCGGGACAATACACTGAAGCTTTCTTT

size: once
V: TRBV7-8
D: NA
J: TRBJ2-1
CDR3: CASSLAPSAVYNEQFF
DNA: TGTGCCAGCAGCTTAGCCCCTAGCGCTGTCTACAATGAGCAGTTCTTC

size: NA
V: TRBV27
D: TRBD1
J: TRBJ2-7
CDR3: CASRATGQGWYEQYF
DNA: TGTGCCAGCAGGGCCACAGGACAGGGCTGGTACGAGCAGTACTTC

size: NA
V: TRBV21-1
D: NA
J: TRBJ2-3
CDR3: CASSKVGGTTRRHTDTQYF
DNA: TGTGCCAGCAGCAAAGTTGGCGGGACGACCCGCAGACACACAGATACGCAGTATTTT

size: NA
V: TRBV7-6
D: TRBD2
J: TRBJ2-2
CDR3: CASSLLGGSGELFF
DNA: TGTGCCAGCAGCTTATTGGGAGGGTCCGGGGAGCTGTTTTTT

size: NA
V: TRBV24-1
D: NA
J: TRBJ1-2
CDR3: CATRQVGGALYGYTF
DNA: TGTGCCACCAGGCAAGTCGGGGGGGCCCTCTATGGCTACACCTTC

size: NA
V: TRBV3-1/TRBV3-2
D: TRBD1
J: TRBJ1-6
CDR3: CASTRDRANSPLHF
DNA: TGTGCCAGCACGAGGGACAGGGCAAATTCACCCCTCCACTTT

size: NA
V: TRBV21-1
D: NA
J: TRBJ2-7
CDR3: CATVLAGRPYEQYF
DNA: TGTGCCACTGTCTTAGCGGGGAGACCCTACGAGCAGTACTTC

size: NA
V: TRBV9
D: NA
J: TRBJ2-1
CDR3: CASSVAREAYNEQFF
DNA: TGTGCCAGCAGCGTAGCGAGGGAGGCCTACAATGAGCAGTTCTTC

size: NA
V: TRBV5-1
D: NA
J: TRBJ1-1
CDR3: CASSLGQGNPNTEAFF
DNA: TGCGCCAGCAGCTTGGGCCAGGGGAATCCGAACACTGAAGCTTTCTTT

size: NA
V: TRBV5-4
D: NA
J: TRBJ2-3
CDR3: CASSSSTADTQYF
DNA: TGTGCCAGCAGCTCATCGACAGCAGATACGCAGTATTTT

size: NA
V: TRBV5-1
D: NA
J: TRBJ1-1
CDR3: CASSPPTIAVNTEAFF
DNA: TGCGCCAGCAGCCCCCCAACAATCGCAGTGAACACTGAAGCTTTCTTT

size: few
V: TRBV25-1
D: TRBD1
J: TRBJ1-1
CDR3: CASSEPGQGHRQAFF
DNA: TGTGCCAGCAGTGAGCCCGGACAGGGTCATAGACAAGCTTTCTTT

size: NA
V: TRBV19
D: TRBD1
J: TRBJ1-3
CDR3: CGTGGPGNTIYF
DNA: TGTGGAACAGGGGGCCCTGGAAACACCATATATTTT

size: NA
V: TRBV5-1
D: TRBD2
J: TRBJ2-1
CDR3: CASSPWGEGYNEQFF
DNA: TGCGCCAGCAGCCCCTGGGGGGAGGGGTACAATGAGCAGTTCTTC

size: NA
V: TRBV30
D: NA
J: TRBJ1-4
CDR3: CAWKRTDSEKLFF
DNA: TGTGCCTGGAAGAGAACCGACAGTGAAAAACTGTTTTTT

size: NA
V: TRBV28
D: NA
J: TRBJ1-1
CDR3: CASSPSPRAQTEAFF
DNA: TGTGCCAGCAGTCCGTCTCCGAGGGCGCAAACTGAAGCTTTCTTT

size: NA
V: TRBV5-1
D: TRBD2
J: TRBJ2-1
CDR3: CASSLLTSGTNEQFF
DNA: TGCGCCAGCAGCTTGTTGACTAGCGGGACCAATGAGCAGTTCTTC

size: NA
V: TRBV5-1
D: NA
J: TRBJ2-1
CDR3: CASSLTLASYNEQFF
DNA: TGCGCCAGCAGCTTAACTCTAGCATCCTACAATGAGCAGTTCTTC

size: once
V: TRBV4-1
D: NA
J: TRBJ1-6
CDR3: CASSQLLNSPLHF
DNA: TGCGCCAGCAGCCAATTGTTAAATTCACCCCTCCACTTT

size: NA
V: TRBV5-5
D: TRBD1
J: TRBJ2-7
CDR3: CASNYGQGAREQYF
DNA: TGTGCCAGCAACTATGGACAGGGGGCACGGGAGCAGTACTTC

size: NA
V: TRBV9
D: TRBD1
J: TRBJ2-1
CDR3: CASSVAWDRAYNEQFF
DNA: TGTGCCAGCAGCGTAGCCTGGGACAGGGCTTACAATGAGCAGTTCTTC

size: NA
V: TRBV19
D: NA
J: TRBJ1-1
CDR3: CASSTRGTTEAFF
DNA: TGTGCCAGTAGTACCAGGGGCACGACTGAAGCTTTCTTT

size: NA
V: TRBV18
D: TRBD2
J: TRBJ2-7
CDR3: CASSPMAGAYEQYF
DNA: TGTGCCAGCTCACCAATGGCGGGAGCCTACGAGCAGTACTTC

size: NA
V: TRBV7-9
D: TRBD2
J: TRBJ2-2
CDR3: CASSLPREANTGELFF
DNA: TGTGCCAGCAGCTTACCGCGGGAGGCGAACACCGGGGAGCTGTTTTTT

size: few
V: TRBV10-2
D: TRBD2
J: TRBJ2-1
CDR3: CASSDPGLASNEQFF
DNA: TGCGCCAGCAGTGATCCGGGACTAGCTTCGAATGAGCAGTTCTTC

size: NA
V: TRBV15
D: TRBD2
J: TRBJ2-2
CDR3: CATSRLAGAGELFF
DNA: TGTGCCACCAGCAGGCTAGCGGGGGCCGGGGAGCTGTTTTTT

size: NA
V: TRBV7-2
D: TRBD1
J: TRBJ1-6
CDR3: CASSQTGGYSPLHF
DNA: TGTGCCAGCAGCCAGACAGGGGGCTATTCACCCCTCCACTTT

size: NA
V: TRBV9
D: TRBD1
J: TRBJ1-6
CDR3: CASSLDGQGDSPLHF
DNA: TGTGCCAGCAGCCTCGACGGACAGGGAGATTCACCCCTCCACTTT

size: NA
V: TRBV7-8
D: TRBD2
J: TRBJ2-1
CDR3: CASSFKAGGHPEQFF
DNA: TGTGCCAGCAGCTTTAAAGCGGGAGGGCATCCCGAGCAGTTCTTC

size: NA
V: TRBV5-1
D: NA
J: TRBJ2-2
CDR3: CASSPTSLSGELFF
DNA: TGCGCCAGCAGCCCCACTAGCCTGTCCGGGGAGCTGTTTTTT

size: NA
V: TRBV30
D: NA
J: TRBJ2-1
CDR3: CARAQGSSYNEQFF
DNA: TGTGCCCGCGCACAGGGCAGCTCCTACAATGAGCAGTTCTTC

size: NA
V: TRBV11-2
D: TRBD1
J: TRBJ2-1
CDR3: CASSLATGQVYNEQFF
DNA: TGTGCCAGCAGCTTAGCCACGGGACAGGTTTACAATGAGCAGTTCTTC

size: once
V: TRBV15
D: NA
J: TRBJ1-5
CDR3: CATSSLRGNQPQHF
DNA: TGTGCCACCAGCAGTCTCCGTGGCAATCAGCCCCAGCATTTT

size: NA
V: TRBV28
D: TRBD1
J: TRBJ2-5
CDR3: CASSLPGGGAQYF
DNA: TGTGCCAGCAGTTTACCAGGGGGCGGGGCCCAGTACTTC

size: NA
V: TRBV19
D: TRBD2
J: TRBJ2-3
CDR3: CASSRRLAGGRKTDTQYF
DNA: TGTGCCAGTAGTAGACGACTAGCGGGAGGGAGGAAGACAGATACGCAGTATTTT

size: NA
V: TRBV2
D: NA
J: TRBJ1-4
CDR3: CASSESGHEKLFF
DNA: TGTGCCAGCAGTGAGTCAGGGCATGAAAAACTGTTTTTT

size: once
V: TRBV10-1
D: TRBD2
J: TRBJ2-7
CDR3: CASSLAAGYEQYF
DNA: TGCGCCAGTTCACTAGCGGCCGGGTACGAGCAGTACTTC

size: once
V: TRBV3-1/TRBV3-2
D: TRBD1
J: TRBJ2-7
CDR3: CASSQTGGEQYF
DNA: TGTGCCAGCAGCCAAACAGGGGGCGAGCAGTACTTC

size: NA
V: TRBV27
D: TRBD2
J: TRBJ2-7
CDR3: CASSSRVAGGRFYEQYF
DNA: TGTGCCAGCAGTTCGCGAGTAGCGGGAGGGCGGTTCTACGAGCAGTACTTC

size: once
V: TRBV29-1
D: NA
J: TRBJ2-1
CDR3: CSVEGSTSNEQFF
DNA: TGCAGCGTTGAAGGCTCGACTAGCAATGAGCAGTTCTTC

size: once
V: TRBV3-1/TRBV3-2
D: NA
J: TRBJ1-2
CDR3: CASSQYVNYGYTF
DNA: TGTGCCAGCAGCCAGTATGTTAACTATGGCTACACCTTC

size: NA
V: TRBV30
D: NA
J: TRBJ1-4
CDR3: CAWSVGSRGRLEKLFF
DNA: TGTGCCTGGAGTGTGGGGTCGCGGGGGAGACTTGAAAAACTGTTTTTT

size: NA
V: TRBV3-1/TRBV3-2
D: NA
J: TRBJ2-1
CDR3: CASSQMTLANEQFF
DNA: TGTGCCAGCAGCCAAATGACCCTAGCCAATGAGCAGTTCTTC

size: once
V: TRBV7-9
D: NA
J: TRBJ1-2
CDR3: CASSRRQGSYGYTF
DNA: TGTGCCAGCAGCCGAAGACAAGGGAGCTATGGCTACACCTTC

size: once
V: TRBV4-2
D: TRBD1
J: TRBJ2-7
CDR3: CASSQEVLRTGREQYF
DNA: TGTGCCAGCAGCCAAGAAGTTCTTAGGACAGGGCGCGAGCAGTACTTC

size: NA
V: TRBV5-5
D: TRBD1
J: TRBJ1-4
CDR3: CASTGTELEKLFF
DNA: TGTGCCAGCACGGGGACAGAGCTTGAAAAACTGTTTTTT

size: NA
V: TRBV11-3
D: TRBD2
J: TRBJ2-3
CDR3: CASSSEREGHTQYF
DNA: TGTGCCAGCTCTTCTGAGCGGGAGGGCCATACGCAGTATTTT

size: NA
V: TRBV20-1
D: NA
J: TRBJ1-1
CDR3: CSASGGGAGEAFF
DNA: TGCAGTGCTAGTGGCGGGGGCGCGGGTGAAGCTTTCTTT

size: NA
V: TRBV5-4
D: NA
J: TRBJ2-7
CDR3: CASSLAPNGAEGYEQYF
DNA: TGTGCCAGCAGCTTGGCTCCGAACGGAGCGGAAGGCTACGAGCAGTACTTC